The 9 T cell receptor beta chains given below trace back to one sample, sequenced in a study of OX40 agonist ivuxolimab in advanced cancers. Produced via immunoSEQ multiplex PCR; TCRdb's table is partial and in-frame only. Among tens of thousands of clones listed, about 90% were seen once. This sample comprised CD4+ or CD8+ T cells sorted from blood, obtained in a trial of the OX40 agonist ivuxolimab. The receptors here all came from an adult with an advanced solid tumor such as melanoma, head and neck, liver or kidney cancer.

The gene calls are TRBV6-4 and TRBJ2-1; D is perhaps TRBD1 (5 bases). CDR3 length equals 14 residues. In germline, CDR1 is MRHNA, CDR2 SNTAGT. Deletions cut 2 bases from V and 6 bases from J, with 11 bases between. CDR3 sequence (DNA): TGTGCCAGCAGTGACAGGGGCCTTGGCAATGAGCAGTTCTTC. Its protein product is CASSDRGLGNEQFF.

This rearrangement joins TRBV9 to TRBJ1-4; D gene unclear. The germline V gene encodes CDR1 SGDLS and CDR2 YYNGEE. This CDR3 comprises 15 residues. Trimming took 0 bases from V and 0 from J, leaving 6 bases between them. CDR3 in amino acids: CASSVGISTNEKLFF. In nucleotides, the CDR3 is TGTGCCAGCAGCGTAGGTATTTCAACTAATGAAAAACTGTTTTTT.

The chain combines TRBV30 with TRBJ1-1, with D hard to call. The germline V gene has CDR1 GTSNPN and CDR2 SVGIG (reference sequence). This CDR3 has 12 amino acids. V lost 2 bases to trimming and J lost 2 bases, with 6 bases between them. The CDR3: CAWSRSNTEAFF. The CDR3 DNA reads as TGTGCCTGGAGTCGCAGTAACACTGAAGCTTTCTTT.

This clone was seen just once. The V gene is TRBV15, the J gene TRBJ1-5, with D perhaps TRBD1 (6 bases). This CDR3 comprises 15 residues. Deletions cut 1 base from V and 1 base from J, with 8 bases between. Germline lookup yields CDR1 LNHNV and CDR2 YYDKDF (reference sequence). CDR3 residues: CATSRGQGSNQPQHF. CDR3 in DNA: TGTGCCACCAGCAGAGGCCAGGGGAGCAATCAGCCCCAGCATTTT.

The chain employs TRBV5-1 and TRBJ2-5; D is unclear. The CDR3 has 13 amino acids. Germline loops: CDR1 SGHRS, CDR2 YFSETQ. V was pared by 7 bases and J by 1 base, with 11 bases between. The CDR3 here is CASQTAPQETQYF. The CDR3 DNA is TGCGCCAGCCAGACCGCCCCCCAAGAGACCCAGTACTTC. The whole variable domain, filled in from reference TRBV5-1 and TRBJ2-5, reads KAGVTQTPRYLIKTRGQQVTLSCSPISGHRSVSWYQQTPGQGLQFLFEYFSETQRNKGNFPGRFSGRQFSNSRSEMNVSTLELGDSALYLCASQTAPQETQYFGPGTRLLVL.

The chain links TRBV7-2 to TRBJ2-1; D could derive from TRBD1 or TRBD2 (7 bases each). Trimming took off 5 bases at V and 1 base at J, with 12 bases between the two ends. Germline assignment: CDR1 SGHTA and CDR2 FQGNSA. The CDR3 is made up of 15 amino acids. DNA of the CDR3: TGTGCCAGCAGCGACCAGGGGGGGTCCTACAATGAGCAGTTCTTC. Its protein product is CASSDQGGSYNEQFF. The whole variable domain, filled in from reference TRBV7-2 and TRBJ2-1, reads GAGVSQSPSNKVTEKGKDVELRCDPISGHTALYWYRQSLGQGLEFLIYFQGNSAPDKSGLPSDRFSAERTGGSVSTLTIQRTQQEDSAVYLCASSDQGGSYNEQFFGPGTRLTVL.

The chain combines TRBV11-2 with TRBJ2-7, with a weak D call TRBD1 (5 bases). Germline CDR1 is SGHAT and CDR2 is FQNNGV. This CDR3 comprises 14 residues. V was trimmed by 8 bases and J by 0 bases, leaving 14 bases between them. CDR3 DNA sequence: TGTGCCAGCGGATTGGACACGTACTCCTACGAGCAGTACTTC. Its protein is CASGLDTYSYEQYF.

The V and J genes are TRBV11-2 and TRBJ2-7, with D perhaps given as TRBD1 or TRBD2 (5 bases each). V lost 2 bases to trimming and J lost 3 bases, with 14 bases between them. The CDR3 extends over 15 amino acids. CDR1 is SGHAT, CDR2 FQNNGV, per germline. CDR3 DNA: TGTGCCAGCAGCTTAACGGGGCAGGCTGGCTACGAGCAGTACTTC. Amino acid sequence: CASSLTGQAGYEQYF.

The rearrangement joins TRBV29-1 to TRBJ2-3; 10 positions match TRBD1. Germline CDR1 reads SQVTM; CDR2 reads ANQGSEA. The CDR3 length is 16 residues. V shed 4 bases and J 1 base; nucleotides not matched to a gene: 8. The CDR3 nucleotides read TGCAGCGTTGGGGGCGGGACAGGGGCAGGCACAGATACGCAGTATTTT. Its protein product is CSVGGGTGAGTDTQYF.